The present T cell receptor (beta chain) was sequenced within a study of shared clonotypes between healthy human individuals. Produced via immunoSEQ multiplex PCR; TCRdb's table is partial and in-frame only. The sample has roughly 2 million clones; 90% to 95% are singletons. Of note for this clone: Its antigen is undetermined.

Findings and limits, study-wide: Compared with memory subsets, naive subsets generally had larger estimated richness.

The source material was naive CD4+ T cells sorted from blood. Documented subset: CD45RA+ positively selected. The source of this sequence is a man aged 18 to 35 in good health.

CDR3 nucleotides: TGTGCCAGCAGCCCTAGAGACACACTAAAAGGGAATGAGCAGTTCTTC. Encoded protein: CASSPRDTLKGNEQFF. The V gene is TRBV7-2, the J gene TRBJ2-1; D gene unclear. The CDR3 has 16 amino acids. From germline, CDR1 is SGHTA and CDR2 FQGNSA. The V end was cut by 5 bases, the J end by 7 bases, with 21 bases between. Full variable domain (outside the CDR3, taken from reference TRBV7-2 and TRBJ2-1): GAGVSQSPSNKVTEKGKDVELRCDPISGHTALYWYRQSLGQGLEFLIYFQGNSAPDKSGLPSDRFSAERTGGSVSTLTIQRTQQEDSAVYLCASSPRDTLKGNEQFFGPGTRLTVL.